This entry lists 21 T cell receptor beta chains sequenced from one sample in a study of blood T cells in healthy people across ages. The second PCR ran about 6 to 11 cycles with a sample-barcoded 5' primer and J-beta primers. Each CDR3 protein is one row after TCRdb ran MiXCR on the 5' RACE reads. Here the sample spans under 2 million distinct CDR3 sequences, 30% to 35% being singletons. Sequenced sample: blood. Receptors originate from a woman younger than 45 in good health.

The chain recombines TRBV5-5 with TRBJ1-1, with a tentative D call TRBD1 (5 bases). Trimming stripped 4 bases from V and 11 bases from J, with 15 bases between. Per the germline V gene, CDR1 is SGHKS and CDR2 is YYEKEE (reference sequence). The CDR3 extends over 12 amino acids. The CDR3 coding sequence is TGTGCCAGCAGCGACACGGGGGGGTCCGCTTTCTTT. Protein product: CASSDTGGSAFF.

This clonotype was found many times. The rearrangement uses TRBV29-1 and TRBJ2-7; TRBD1 is a possible D gene (5 bases). Germline CDR1 reads SQVTM; CDR2 reads ANQGSEA. The germline V and J ends were trimmed by 7 bases and 2 bases, with 18 bases remaining between them. This CDR3 spans 14 amino acids. In DNA, the CDR3 is TGCAGCGCCACCGAGGAGCAGGGTCCCTACGAGCAGTACTTC. Amino acid sequence: CSATEEQGPYEQYF.

J is TRBJ1-2 and V is TRBV29-1; tentatively, D is TRBD1 (5 bases). V was trimmed by 2 bases and J by 8 bases, leaving 12 bases between them. This CDR3 region has 12 residues. Germline values: CDR1 SQVTM, CDR2 ANQGSEA. CDR3 amino acids: CSVETHQGGYTF. CDR3 bases: TGCAGCGTTGAAACTCACCAGGGCGGCTACACCTTC.

The V and J genes are TRBV4-1 and TRBJ1-1, with 8 bases fitting TRBD1. The CDR3 is 15 amino acids. V lost 3 bases, J lost 9 bases, and 12 bases stayed unmatched. Germline CDR1 and CDR2: MGHRA and YSYEKL. The CDR3 nucleotides are TGCGCCAGCAGCCACGGACCGCACACAGGGGGGAAAGCTTTCTTT. It is translated as CASSHGPHTGGKAFF.

The chain couples TRBV7-6 to TRBJ2-4; 8 nucleotides align to TRBD1. The assigned J gene may be wrong: the sequence end matches TRBJ2-7 better. Per germline, CDR1 SGHVS and CDR2 FNYEAQ. CDR3 length: 17 residues. CDR3 region: CASSLADRALEGDEQYF. The CDR3 DNA reads as TGTGCCAGCAGCTTAGCGGACAGGGCCCTCGAAGGGGACGAGCAGTACTTC.

This clonotype was seen more than once but under ten times. The rearrangement joins TRBV20-1 to TRBJ2-3; TRBD1 or TRBD2 may be the D gene (5 bases each). V lost 1 base and J 0 bases, leaving 11 bases between the germline ends. This CDR3 contains 15 residues. The V gene's germline CDR1 is DFQATT and CDR2 SNEGSKA (reference sequence). The CDR3 sequence is CSARGGAGSTDTQYF. DNA of the CDR3: TGCAGTGCTAGAGGAGGGGCTGGTAGCACAGATACGCAGTATTTT.

J is TRBJ2-3 and V is TRBV5-1; no firm D call. V shed 4 bases and J shed 2 bases, with 17 bases lying between them. Germline V gene lookup returns CDR1 SGHRS and CDR2 YFSETQ. The CDR3 is made up of 16 amino acids. In DNA, the CDR3 is TGCGCCAGCAGCACGCTCCCTAGTGATATCACAGATACGCAGTATTTT. It codes for CASSTLPSDITDTQYF.

Comment on this clonotype: Relative to the germline gene, one junction end is altered; a read error may explain this. This rearrangement joins TRBV7-9 to TRBJ2-1, with D unclear. This CDR3 is built from 12 residues. Germline assignment: CDR1 SEHNR and CDR2 FQNEAQ (reference sequence). Here the CDR3 DNA reads TGTGCCAACAGCCATCGTAACAATGAGCAGTTCTTC. Amino acids: CANSHRNNEQFF. The whole variable domain, filled in from reference TRBV7-9 and TRBJ2-1, reads DTGVSQNPRHKITKRGQNVTFRCDPISEHNRLYWYRQTLGQGPEFLTYFQNEAQLEKSRLLSDRFSAERPKGSFSTLEIQRTEQGDSAMYLCANSHRNNEQFFGPGTRLTVL.

The chain combines TRBV9 with TRBJ2-2, with 10 bases aligning to TRBD1. The CDR3 loop spans 17 amino acids. CDR1 and CDR2 from the germline V gene are SGDLS and YYNGEE. The junction had 5 bases not matched to a gene; V was cut back by 0 bases and J by 3 bases. As DNA, the CDR3 is TGTGCCAGCAGCGTAGACCTAGGGACAGGGGACACCGGGGAGCTGTTTTTT. Its protein product is CASSVDLGTGDTGELFF.

This clonotype was observed once. CDR3 in amino acids: CAISLAGGLGTDTQYF. The CDR3 coding sequence is TGTGCCATCAGTCTCGCGGGGGGGCTTGGCACAGATACGCAGTATTTT. V gene TRBV10-3 combines with J gene TRBJ2-3, with 9 bases that match TRBD2. Germline V gene data show CDR1 as ENHRY and CDR2 as SYGVKD. The CDR3 covers 16 residues. After removal of 5 bases from V and 1 base from J, the junction contained 7 bases not matched to a gene.

As concerns this clonotype: One end of the junction varies from germline; a read error may be responsible. J is TRBJ2-2 and V is TRBV29-1; tentatively, D is TRBD2 (5 bases). CDR3 length: 13 amino acids. Germline lookup yields CDR1 SQVTM and CDR2 ANQGSEA. CDR3 protein: CSVGYQNTGEPFF. In DNA, the CDR3 is TGCAGCGTTGGGTATCAGAACACCGGGGAGCCGTTTTTT.

The CDR3 protein is CASSLTPSFSTDTQYF. The CDR3 coding sequence is TGTGCCAGCAGTTTAACCCCTAGCTTTAGCACAGATACGCAGTATTTT. V usage is TRBV27 and J usage is TRBJ2-3; TRBD2 might be the D (5 bases). Germline-derived CDR1 and CDR2 are MNHEY and SMNVEV (reference sequence). V was cut by 2 bases and J by 0 bases, with 12 bases left in between. The CDR3 extends over 16 amino acids.

This clonotype was counted a few times. The chain uses TRBV2 and TRBJ2-7, with unresolved D. Deletions cut 2 bases from V and 1 base from J, with 9 bases between. Per germline, CDR1 SNHLY and CDR2 FYNNEI. The CDR3 loop spans 14 amino acids. The CDR3 here is CASSERAVSYEQYF. CDR3 DNA sequence: TGTGCCAGCAGTGAACGGGCAGTGTCCTACGAGCAGTACTTC.

This clonotype was seen only a few times. The chain recombines TRBV12-3 or TRBV12-4 with TRBJ2-5; D is tentatively TRBD1 or TRBD2 (6 bases each). V was trimmed by 2 bases and J by 2 bases, leaving 12 bases between them. The CDR3 sequence is 15 residues long. This CDR3 reads CASSLPQGRQETQYF. Here the CDR3 DNA reads TGTGCCAGCAGTTTACCGCAGGGGAGGCAAGAGACCCAGTACTTC.

This clonotype was counted only a few times. The chain is built from TRBV7-2 and TRBJ2-7; the match to TRBD2 covers 10 bases. V was clipped by 3 bases and J by 5 bases; unmatched bases: 7. The CDR3 loop spans 15 amino acids. Germline assignment: CDR1 SGHTA and CDR2 FQGNSA. This CDR3 reads CASSFRTSGAHEQYF. The CDR3 bases are TGTGCCAGCAGCTTTCGAACTAGCGGGGCTCACGAGCAGTACTTC.

The chain recombines TRBV3-1 with TRBJ2-1; 9 nucleotides align to TRBD2. Germline V gene lookup returns CDR1 LGHDT and CDR2 YNNKEL (reference sequence). After removal of 7 bases from V and 5 bases from J, the junction contained 12 bases not matched to a gene. This CDR3 comprises 16 residues. The CDR3 is CASTPGERGADNEQFF. CDR3 nucleotides: TGTGCCAGCACCCCAGGGGAGCGGGGGGCGGACAATGAGCAGTTCTTC.

This clonotype was seen a few times. This chain joins TRBV20-1 and TRBJ2-4, with D uncertain. Germline CDR1 reads DFQATT; CDR2 reads SNEGSKA (reference sequence). V gave up 6 bases and J gave up 0 bases, with 9 bases separating them. The CDR3 covers 13 residues. CDR3: CSARDSAKNIQYF. CDR3 nucleotide sequence: TGCAGTGCCCGAGACTCAGCCAAAAACATTCAGTACTTC.

The sample holds a few counts of this clonotype. This sequence joins TRBV27 and TRBJ2-2; D remains unclear. The CDR3 extends over 12 amino acids. Germline CDR1 is MNHEY and CDR2 is SMNVEV (reference sequence). Trimming stripped 7 bases from V and 5 bases from J, with 8 bases between. The CDR3 reads CASTSATGELFF. As DNA, the CDR3 is TGTGCCAGCACCTCCGCAACCGGGGAGCTGTTTTTT.

Ten or more counts support this clonotype. At one end, the junction sequence differs from germline, possibly due to a read error. V gene TRBV3-1 combines with J gene TRBJ2-1, with 10 bases identical to TRBD2. CDR1 is LGHDT and CDR2 is YNNKEL in the germline V gene (reference sequence). The CDR3 covers 15 residues. The CDR3 nucleotides are TGCGCCAGCAGCCATAGACTAGCGGGCGGCAATGAGCAGTTCTTC. It translates to CASSHRLAGGNEQFF.

The genes are TRBV11-2 and TRBJ1-1; 9 nucleotides match TRBD1. Germline loops: CDR1 SGHAT, CDR2 FQNNGV. Trimming removed 5 bases from V and 4 bases from J; junction bases left unmatched: 8. There are 15 residues in the CDR3. The CDR3 is CASSPRTGAATEAFF. In DNA, the CDR3 is TGTGCCAGCAGCCCTCGGACAGGGGCGGCCACTGAAGCTTTCTTT. Combining the CDR3 with reference TRBV11-2 and TRBJ1-1 gives the whole variable domain EAGVAQSPRYKIIEKRQSVAFWCNPISGHATLYWYQQILGQGPKLLIQFQNNGVVDDSQLPKDRFSAERLKGVDSTLKIQPAKLEDSAVYLCASSPRTGAATEAFFGQGTRLTVV.

This rearrangement joins TRBV7-9 to TRBJ1-2; D gene uncertain. CDR3 length equals 17 residues. V lost 8 bases and J lost 0, with 22 bases in between. Germline-derived CDR1 and CDR2 are SEHNR and FQNEAQ (reference sequence). CDR3 protein: CASHELVVAETNYGYTF. CDR3 sequence (DNA): TGTGCCAGCCACGAACTCGTTGTGGCAGAAACTAACTATGGCTACACCTTC.